Shown below are 6 T cell receptor beta chains from a single sample sequenced in a study of cytomegalovirus exposure and HLA in healthy donors. Primers: 60 Vbeta forward and 13 Jbeta reverse. The method was immunoSEQ multiplex PCR; TCRdb's version includes in-frame clones alone and lacks a portion of them. The table includes around 150,000 clones, approximately 83% detected once. Sequencing was carried out using PBMCs. The origin of the receptors is a man in his forties in good health and CMV-seronegative.

This clone was counted between two and nine times. This chain links TRBV29-1 with TRBJ1-1, with 10 bases aligning to TRBD1. CDR3 length: 13 residues. The junction had 5 bases not matched to a gene; V was cut back by 7 bases and J by 3 bases. The germline V gene has CDR1 SQVTM and CDR2 ANQGSEA. The CDR3 DNA follows: TGCAGCGGGGGGGGGACAGGGGACACTGAAGCTTTCTTT. Translating gives CSGGGTGDTEAFF.

About this clone itself: Other DNA sequences in the same sample also yield this CDR3. The chain uses TRBV5-1 and TRBJ2-7; 10 nucleotides match TRBD1. This CDR3 contains 14 residues. CDR1 is SGHRS, CDR2 YFSETQ, per germline. Trimming at V came to 4 bases and at J to 4 bases, leaving 5 bases not matched to a gene. The CDR3 DNA reads as TGCGCCAGCAGCCTCGGACAGGGGGGGTACGAGCAGTACTTC. Its translation is CASSLGQGGYEQYF.

The V and J genes are TRBV7-8 and TRBJ1-6; 7 nucleotides match TRBD1. From germline, CDR1 is SGHVS and CDR2 FQNEAQ. This CDR3 is built from 15 residues. The trim removed 2 bases at V and 5 bases at J, leaving 3 bases unmatched. The CDR3 sequence is CASSLIQGDNSPLHF. The DNA of the CDR3 is TGTGCCAGCAGCTTAATTCAGGGGGATAATTCACCCCTCCACTTT.

This clone came up a few times. The V call is TRBV5-6, the J call TRBJ2-1; 8 positions agree with TRBD2. Trimming cost V 4 bases and J 5 bases; bases outside gene matches: 14. The CDR3 sequence is 17 residues long. Germline V lookup: CDR1 SGHDT, CDR2 YYEEEE. The CDR3 DNA reads as TGTGCCAGCAGCGACAGCGATTGGGTAGCGGGGCACAATGAGCAGTTCTTC. It encodes CASSDSDWVAGHNEQFF.

J is TRBJ2-2 and V is TRBV19; 7 nucleotides agree with TRBD2. The germline CDR1 and CDR2 sequences are LNHDA and SQIVND (reference sequence). Trimming at V came to 6 bases and at J to 0 bases, leaving 10 bases not matched to a gene. This CDR3 contains 17 residues. CDR3 sequence (DNA): TGTGCCAGTAGAAAACTAGCGAGTACAACGAACACCGGGGAGCTGTTTTTT. Its protein is CASRKLASTTNTGELFF.

This clone was seen just once. Here the CDR3 DNA reads TGTGCCAGCAGCTTAGAGAGCCGAGCCTACGAGCAGTACTTC. Its translation is CASSLESRAYEQYF. The V and J genes are TRBV11-2 and TRBJ2-7; D is uncertain. This CDR3 spans 14 amino acids. Germline V gene data show CDR1 as SGHAT and CDR2 as FQNNGV. V was trimmed by 0 bases and J by 2 bases, leaving 8 bases between them. Supplemented by reference TRBV11-2 and TRBJ2-7, the full variable domain reads EAGVAQSPRYKIIEKRQSVAFWCNPISGHATLYWYQQILGQGPKLLIQFQNNGVVDDSQLPKDRFSAERLKGVDSTLKIQPAKLEDSAVYLCASSLESRAYEQYFGPGTRLTVT.